Sequencing of this T cell receptor beta chain was carried out in a study of cytotoxic CD8 clonotypes in ibrutinib-treated CLL. Study background: Partial response was seen in approximately 24 patients and complete response in 2; after median around 72 months, approximately 15 stayed remitted, around twelve progressed. Response sampling took place at median 12 months of treatment, range 6 to 36. Mean productive templates were under 270,000; mean productive rearrangements were around 86,000. Study outcomes and limitations: Clonality increased with ibrutinib response but returned toward baseline at progression.

Remarks on this clone: Its antigen is not identified.

This table comes from immunoSEQ multiplex PCR, and its TCRdb copy is limited to in-frame clones, with some not included. The sample lists 150,000 to 200,000 clones, around nine tenths occurring once. The CDR3 has 13 residues. The ends lost 0 bases at V and 11 bases at J; junction bases unmatched: 5. Germline-derived CDR1 and CDR2 are SGDLS and YYNGEE. This receptor was taken from a human donor with chronic lymphocytic leukemia. V usage is TRBV9 and J usage is TRBJ1-1; 9 bases agree with TRBD1. The sequencing used PBMCs, collected at disease progression, from a patient treated with ibrutinib. The CDR3 DNA reads as TGTGCCAGCAGCGTAGGGGACAGGGCCTCGGCTTTCTTT. Translating gives CASSVGDRASAFF.